This T cell receptor (beta chain) was observed in a study of blood T cells in healthy people across ages. Points from the study as a whole: TCR beta diversity per million T cells fell roughly linearly with age.

Together with a sample-barcoded 5' primer, a J-beta primer mix was included in a second PCR lasting roughly 6 to 12 cycles. TCRdb re-derived calls from the 5' RACE reads in MiXCR, one entry per CDR3 protein. The table includes about a million distinct CDR3 sequences, about 48% detected once. There were healthy Caucasian individuals from Russia, aged about 6 to 100, serving as donors. With regard to this clonotype: As yet, its antigen is unknown.

The germline V gene has CDR1 KGHSH and CDR2 LQKENI. The CDR3 contains 13 residues. The chain carries TRBV18 and TRBJ2-5; D gene ambiguous. The J call may be faulty, since TRBJ2-7 better matches the DNA end. The sequencing sample was made of blood. This sequence was found in a man in his thirties or forties in good health. CDR3 protein: CASSPGEDYEQYF. In DNA, the CDR3 is TGTGCCAGCTCACCAGGGGAAGACTACGAGCAGTACTTC.